This note documents a single TCR beta chain sequence. TCRdb's table, derived via immunoSEQ multiplex PCR, lists solely in-frame clones and lacks some. The table includes 80,000 to 100,000 clones, about 92% detected once. The data are from a study of OX40 agonist ivuxolimab in advanced cancers. This CDR3 contains 11 residues. CDR1 and CDR2 from the germline V gene are MRHNA and SNTAGT. The ends were cut back, 2 bases at V and 12 bases at J, with 10 bases in the middle. The chain employs TRBV6-4 and TRBJ1-1; D is ambiguous. The sequence was obtained from an adult with an advanced solid tumor such as melanoma, head and neck, liver or kidney cancer. The sample was CD4+ or CD8+ T cells sorted from blood, taken in a trial of the OX40 agonist ivuxolimab. The CDR3 coding sequence is TGTGCCAGCAGTGACACTCCTTTTACTTTCTTT. This encodes CASSDTPFTFF.